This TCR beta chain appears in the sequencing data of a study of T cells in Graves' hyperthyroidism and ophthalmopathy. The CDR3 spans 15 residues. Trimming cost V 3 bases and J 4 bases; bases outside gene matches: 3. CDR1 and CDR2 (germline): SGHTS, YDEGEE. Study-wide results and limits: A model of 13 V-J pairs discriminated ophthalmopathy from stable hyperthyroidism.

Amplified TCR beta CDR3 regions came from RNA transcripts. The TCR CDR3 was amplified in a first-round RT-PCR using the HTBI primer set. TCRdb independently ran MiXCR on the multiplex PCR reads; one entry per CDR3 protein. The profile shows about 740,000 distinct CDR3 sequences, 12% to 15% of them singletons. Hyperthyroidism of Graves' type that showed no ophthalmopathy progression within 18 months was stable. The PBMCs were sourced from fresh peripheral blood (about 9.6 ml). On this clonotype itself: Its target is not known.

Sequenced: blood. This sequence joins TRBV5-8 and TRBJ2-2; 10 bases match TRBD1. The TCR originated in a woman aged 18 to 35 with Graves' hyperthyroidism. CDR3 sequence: CASSWGQGFTGELFF. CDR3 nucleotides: TGTGCCAGCAGCTGGGGACAGGGGTTCACCGGGGAGCTGTTTTTT.